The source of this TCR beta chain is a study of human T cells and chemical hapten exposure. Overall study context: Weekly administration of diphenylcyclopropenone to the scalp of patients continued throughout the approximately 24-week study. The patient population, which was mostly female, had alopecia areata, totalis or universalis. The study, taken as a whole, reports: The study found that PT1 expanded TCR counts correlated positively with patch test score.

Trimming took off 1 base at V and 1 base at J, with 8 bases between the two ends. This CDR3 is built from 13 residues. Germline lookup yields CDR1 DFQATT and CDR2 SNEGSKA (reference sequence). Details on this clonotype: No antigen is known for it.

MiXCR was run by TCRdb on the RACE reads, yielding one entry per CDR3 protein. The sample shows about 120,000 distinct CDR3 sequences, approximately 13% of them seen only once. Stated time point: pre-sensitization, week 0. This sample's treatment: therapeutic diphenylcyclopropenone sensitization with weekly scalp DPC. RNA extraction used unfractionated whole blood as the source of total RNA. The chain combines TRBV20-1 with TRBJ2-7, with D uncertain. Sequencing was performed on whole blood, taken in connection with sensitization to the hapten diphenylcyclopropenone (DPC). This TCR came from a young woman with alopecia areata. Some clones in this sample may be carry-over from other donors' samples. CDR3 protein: CSARGSRSYEQYF. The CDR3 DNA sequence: TGCAGTGCTAGAGGTTCCAGGTCCTACGAGCAGTACTTC.